Shown below are 20 T cell receptor beta chains from a single sample sequenced in a study of post-analysis software for immune sequencing data. Overall study findings and caveats: There were five or six TRBV segments more frequent in patients than controls, and TRBV5-6, TRBV5-1 and TRBV20-1 were among them.

Unique molecular identifiers had been added to the TCR beta cDNA libraries. TCRdb ran MiXCR on the PCR reads and lists one entry per CDR3 protein. The table shows about 770,000 distinct CDR3 sequences, with under 60% occurring only once. Their recognized antigens are unknown. Sequenced input: blood. Receptor source: a girl aged 5-17 years with multiple sclerosis.

Of note for this clonotype: Compared with germline, one end of the junction differs, possibly owing to a read error. The gene calls are TRBV6-1 and TRBJ2-7; no clear D. Germline CDR1 MNHNS, CDR2 SASEGT. CDR3 length equals 11 residues. CDR3 DNA: TGTGTCAGCAGTGCGACCTACGAGCAGTACTTC. Amino acids: CVSSATYEQYF.

J is TRBJ2-4 and V is TRBV6-2 or TRBV6-3, with D possibly TRBD2 on 6 matching bases. The assigned J gene may be wrong: the sequence end matches TRBJ2-7 better. The CDR3 spans 16 residues. The germline V gene has CDR1 MNHEY and CDR2 SVGEGT. CDR3 nucleotides: TGTGCCAGCAGTTTCCATACACGGGAGATAGCCTACGAGCAGTACTTC. Translated, it gives CASSFHTREIAYEQYF.

This clonotype has just one count. The chain has TRBV4-2 and TRBJ2-3; 11 bases match TRBD2. Trimming removed 2 bases from V and 1 base from J; junction bases left unmatched: 5. CDR1 is LGHNA and CDR2 is YNFKEQ in the germline V gene. This CDR3 region has 17 residues. CDR3 amino acids: CASSQSELAGGTDTQYF. For the CDR3, the DNA is TGTGCCAGCAGCCAATCGGAACTAGCGGGAGGCACAGATACGCAGTATTTT.

The chain uses TRBV14 and TRBJ2-7, with D perhaps TRBD1 (6 bases). CDR1 is SGHDN, CDR2 FVKESK, per germline. The CDR3 loop spans 14 amino acids. Trimming pared 5 bases from V and 4 bases from J, leaving 15 bases between. Here the CDR3 reads CASSFPGRGYEQYF. CDR3 DNA: TGTGCCAGCAGCTTCCCGGGCAGGGGTTACGAGCAGTACTTC. Together with reference TRBV14 and TRBJ2-7, the CDR3 gives the full variable domain: EAGVTQFPSHSVIEKGQTVTLRCDPISGHDNLYWYRRVMGKEIKFLLHFVKESKQDESGMPNNRFLAERTGGTYSTLKVQPAELEDSGVYFCASSFPGRGYEQYFGPGTRLTVT.

The genes are TRBV5-1 and TRBJ2-7; 7 bases are shared with TRBD1. CDR1 is SGHRS and CDR2 is YFSETQ in the germline V gene. The V gene end was trimmed by 8 bases and the J gene end by 5 bases; junction bases not matched to a gene: 4. CDR3 size: 11 residues. This CDR3 reads CARGGAHEQYF. The CDR3 nucleotides read TGCGCCAGAGGGGGCGCCCACGAGCAGTACTTC. The full variable domain, with the rest looked up from reference TRBV5-1 and TRBJ2-7, is KAGVTQTPRYLIKTRGQQVTLSCSPISGHRSVSWYQQTPGQGLQFLFEYFSETQRNKGNFPGRFSGRQFSNSRSEMNVSTLELGDSALYLCARGGAHEQYFGPGTRLTVT.

V and J are TRBV29-1 and TRBJ2-5, with TRBD2 as a possible D gene (6 bases). CDR3 size: 13 residues. V lost 4 bases, J lost 5 bases, and 14 bases lay in between. Germline V gives CDR1 SQVTM, CDR2 ANQGSEA. The CDR3 loop reads CSVVGGSEETQYF. For the CDR3, the DNA is TGCAGCGTTGTTGGAGGGAGTGAGGAGACCCAGTACTTC.

The V call is TRBV12-3 or TRBV12-4, the J call TRBJ1-1; D uncertain. The CDR3 totals 14 residues. The V end lost 3 bases, the J end lost 7 bases, and 15 bases lay between the germline ends. For the CDR3, the DNA is TGTGCCAGCAGTTTGCCGAGGCACGAGTTTGAAGCTTTCTTT. Amino acids: CASSLPRHEFEAFF.

The rearrangement uses TRBV20-1 and TRBJ2-7, with D uncertain. The CDR3 loop spans 14 amino acids. The germline CDR1 and CDR2 sequences are DFQATT and SNEGSKA (reference sequence). The V and J ends lost 0 bases and 3 bases respectively, with 12 bases between them. This chain's CDR3 is CSARDRKGYYEQYF. CDR3 DNA sequence: TGCAGTGCTAGAGATAGGAAGGGTTACTACGAGCAGTACTTC.

Concerning this clonotype: Compared with germline, one end of the junction differs, possibly owing to a read error. This rearrangement joins TRBV29-1 to TRBJ2-1; 7 nucleotides match TRBD2. The CDR3 has 15 amino acids. Germline V lookup: CDR1 SQVTM, CDR2 ANQGSEA. CDR3 nucleotides: TGCAGCGTCAAGAAGCGGGACGAGTCCTACAATAAGCAGTTCTTC. Protein sequence: CSVKKRDESYNKQFF.

V usage is TRBV5-6 and J usage is TRBJ2-7; D remains unclear. Trimming removed 1 base from V and 0 bases from J, with 8 bases in between. This CDR3 contains 14 residues. CDR1 is SGHDT and CDR2 is YYEEEE in the germline V gene. The CDR3 bases are TGTGCCAGCAGCTTGAACAGTCCCTCCTACGAGCAGTACTTC. This encodes CASSLNSPSYEQYF.

The V and J genes are TRBV28 and TRBJ2-5; TRBD1 matches at 7 bases. Germline CDR1 MDHEN, CDR2 SYDVKM. The CDR3 has 17 residues. Losses at the gene ends were 3 bases for V and 4 bases for J; bases not matched to a gene: 14. The CDR3 bases are TGTGCCAGCAGTTTGTTTACAGGGGCCCTGTCGGGAGAGACCCAGTACTTC. Its translation: CASSLFTGALSGETQYF.

The chain combines TRBV7-3 with TRBJ1-2; no firm D call. The CDR3 loop spans 13 amino acids. CDR1 and CDR2 (germline): SGHTA, FQGTGA. V was pared by 2 bases and J by 5 bases, with 9 bases between. The CDR3: CASSLYRGYGYTF. The CDR3 bases are TGTGCCAGCAGCTTATACCGGGGATATGGCTACACCTTC.

The V call is TRBV7-6, the J call TRBJ2-3, with TRBD2 identical over 8 bases. CDR1 and CDR2 from the germline V gene are SGHVS and FNYEAQ. CDR3 length equals 16 residues. The J segment lost 4 bases and the V segment lost 1 base, leaving 7 bases of the junction unmatched. Here the CDR3 reads CASSLETGGPSDTQYF. The CDR3 nucleotides read TGTGCCAGCAGCTTAGAGACGGGAGGGCCCTCAGATACGCAGTATTTT.

This sequence joins TRBV6-1 and TRBJ2-5; the D gene could be TRBD1 or TRBD2 (5 bases each). The CDR3 has 15 amino acids. Trimming took 3 bases from V and 2 from J, leaving 13 bases between them. Germline V lookup: CDR1 MNHNS, CDR2 SASEGT. CDR3 bases: TGTGCCAGCAGTGAGGGGGAACAAACTCAAGAGACCCAGTACTTC. Amino acid sequence: CASSEGEQTQETQYF.

This rearrangement joins TRBV7-9 to TRBJ2-7; no firm D call. Germline V lookup: CDR1 SEHNR, CDR2 FQNEAQ (reference sequence). The CDR3 loop spans 15 amino acids. V was shortened by 4 bases and J by 0 bases, with 13 bases between the two germline ends. The CDR3 protein is CASSSITPRSYEQYF. The CDR3 DNA follows: TGTGCCAGCAGCTCCATTACCCCCCGCTCCTACGAGCAGTACTTC.

The genes are TRBV29-1 and TRBJ2-4; TRBD1 matches 9 bases. Germline CDR1 reads SQVTM; CDR2 reads ANQGSEA. The ends lost 7 bases at V and 8 bases at J; junction bases unmatched: 3. The CDR3 contains 11 residues. The CDR3 loop reads CSGGDRDIQYF. CDR3 DNA: TGCAGCGGAGGGGACAGGGACATTCAGTACTTC.

V gene TRBV9 combines with J gene TRBJ2-5; 11 positions match TRBD2. The CDR3 has 15 residues. V shed 3 bases and J 4 bases; nucleotides not matched to a gene: 5. CDR1 and CDR2 (germline): SGDLS, YYNGEE. DNA of the CDR3: TGTGCCAGCAGCGGTAGCGGGAGGGCCCCAGAGACCCAGTACTTC. Encoded protein: CASSGSGRAPETQYF.

The chain has TRBV28 and TRBJ2-7; TRBD1 agrees at 9 bases. The CDR3 totals 16 residues. CDR1 MDHEN and CDR2 SYDVKM come from the germline V gene. The J segment lost 2 bases and the V segment lost 6 bases, leaving 11 bases of the junction unmatched. For the CDR3, the DNA is TGTGCCAGCAGCCGCCCGAACAGGGGGCTCGCCTACGAGCAGTACTTC. Amino acids: CASSRPNRGLAYEQYF.

This clonotype was counted ten times or more. The rearrangement uses TRBV10-3 and TRBJ2-3; TRBD2 agrees at 9 bases. The V gene end was trimmed by 7 bases and the J gene end by 3 bases; junction bases not matched to a gene: 11. The CDR3 is 16 amino acids. Germline V gene lookup returns CDR1 ENHRY and CDR2 SYGVKD. CDR3 sequence (DNA): TGTGCCATCAACGAGATGGGGGGACTAGCAACAGATACGCAGTATTTT. It codes for CAINEMGGLATDTQYF.

The J gene is TRBJ2-2, the V gene TRBV10-2; D remains ambiguous. Per the germline V gene, CDR1 is WSHSY and CDR2 is SAAADI. This CDR3 spans 13 amino acids. The V end was cut by 5 bases, the J end by 6 bases, with 10 bases between. As DNA, the CDR3 is TGCGCCAGCAGTAGTACCCTGGCCGGGGAGCTGTTTTTT. Translation gives CASSSTLAGELFF.